This paragraph covers one TCR beta chain sequence. The antigen is undetermined. The data belong to a study of identical twins. General study results and limits: Analyses based on zero insertions could be partly confounded by invariant MAIT and iNKT cells.

TCRdb re-analysed the 5' RACE reads in MiXCR, keeping a single row per CDR3 protein. In the table there are approximately 620,000 distinct CDR3 sequences, over 8.5% of which are singletons. The ends were cut back, 4 bases at V and 8 bases at J, with 6 bases in the middle. This CDR3 spans 11 amino acids. Germline values: CDR1 SGHTA, CDR2 FQGNSA. The same data also went into a second study, on yellow fever vaccine responses in identical twins.

Material for sequencing was PBMCs. The chain carries TRBV7-2 and TRBJ2-1, with D hard to call. This receptor was identified in a woman between 18 and 29 years old in good health. CDR3 coding DNA: TGTGCCAGCAGCTATATACATGAGCAGTTCTTC. It translates to CASSYIHEQFF. The full variable domain, in which reference TRBV7-2 and TRBJ2-1 provide the parts outside the CDR3, is GAGVSQSPSNKVTEKGKDVELRCDPISGHTALYWYRQSLGQGLEFLIYFQGNSAPDKSGLPSDRFSAERTGGSVSTLTIQRTQQEDSAVYLCASSYIHEQFFGPGTRLTVL.